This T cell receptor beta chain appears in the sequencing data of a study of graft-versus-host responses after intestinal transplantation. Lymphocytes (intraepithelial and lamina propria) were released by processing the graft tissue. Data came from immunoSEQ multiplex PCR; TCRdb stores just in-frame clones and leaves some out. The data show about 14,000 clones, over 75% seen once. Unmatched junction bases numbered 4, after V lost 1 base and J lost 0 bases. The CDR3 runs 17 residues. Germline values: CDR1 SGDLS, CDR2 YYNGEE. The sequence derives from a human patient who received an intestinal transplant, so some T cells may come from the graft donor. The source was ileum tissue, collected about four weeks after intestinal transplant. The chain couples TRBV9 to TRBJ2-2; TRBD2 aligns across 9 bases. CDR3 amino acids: CASSVRLAVANTGELFF. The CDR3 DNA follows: TGTGCCAGCAGCGTACGACTAGCGGTCGCGAACACCGGGGAGCTGTTTTTT.